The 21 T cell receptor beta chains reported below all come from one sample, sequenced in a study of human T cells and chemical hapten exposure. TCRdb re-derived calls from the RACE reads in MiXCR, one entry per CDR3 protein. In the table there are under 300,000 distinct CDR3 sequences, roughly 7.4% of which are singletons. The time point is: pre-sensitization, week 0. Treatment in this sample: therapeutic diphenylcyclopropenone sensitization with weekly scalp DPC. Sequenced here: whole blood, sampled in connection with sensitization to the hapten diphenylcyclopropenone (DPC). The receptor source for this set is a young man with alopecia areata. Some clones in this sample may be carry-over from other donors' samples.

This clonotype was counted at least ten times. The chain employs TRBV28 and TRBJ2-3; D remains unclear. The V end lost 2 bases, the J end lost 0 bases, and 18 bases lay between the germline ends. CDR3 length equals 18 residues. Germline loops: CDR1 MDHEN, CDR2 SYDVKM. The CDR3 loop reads CASSLVFSSAISTDTQYF. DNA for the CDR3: TGTGCCAGCAGTTTAGTATTTAGCTCCGCTATTAGCACAGATACGCAGTATTTT.

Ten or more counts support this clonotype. The CDR3 loop is CASSPLLRAPGELFF. The CDR3 nucleotides read TGTGCCAGCAGCCCCCTACTTAGGGCGCCCGGGGAGCTGTTTTTT. The rearrangement uses TRBV11-3 and TRBJ2-2; no clear D gene. CDR1 and CDR2 from the germline V gene are SGHNT and YENEEA. The CDR3 is 15 amino acids. V was trimmed by 5 bases and J by 6 bases, leaving 16 bases between them. Combining the CDR3 with reference TRBV11-3 and TRBJ2-2 gives the whole variable domain EAGVVQSPRYKIIEKKQPVAFWCNPISGHNTLYWYLQNLGQGPELLIRYENEEAVDDSQLPKDRFSAERLKGVDSTLKIQPAELGDSAVYLCASSPLLRAPGELFFGEGSRLTVL.

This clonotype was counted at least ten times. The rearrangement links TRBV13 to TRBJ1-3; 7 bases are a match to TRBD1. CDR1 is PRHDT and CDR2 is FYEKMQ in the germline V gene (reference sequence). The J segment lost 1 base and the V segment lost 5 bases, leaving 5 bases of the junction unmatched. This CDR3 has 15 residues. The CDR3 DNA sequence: TGTGCCAGCAGCACCGGGACAGCATCTGGAAACACCATATATTTT. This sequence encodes CASSTGTASGNTIYF.

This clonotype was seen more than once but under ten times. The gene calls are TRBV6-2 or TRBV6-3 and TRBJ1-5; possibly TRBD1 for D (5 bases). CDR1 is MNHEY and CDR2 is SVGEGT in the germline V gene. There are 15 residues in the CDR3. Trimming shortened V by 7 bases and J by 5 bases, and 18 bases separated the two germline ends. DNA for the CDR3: TGTGCCAGCACCTGGGCCCCGGGACGCGATCAGCCCCAGCATTTT. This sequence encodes CASTWAPGRDQPQHF.

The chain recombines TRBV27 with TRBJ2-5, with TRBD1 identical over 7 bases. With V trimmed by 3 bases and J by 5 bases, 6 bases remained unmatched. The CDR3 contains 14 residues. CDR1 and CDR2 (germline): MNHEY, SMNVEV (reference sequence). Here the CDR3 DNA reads TGTGCCAGCAGTTTGCGACAGGGAGTTGAGACCCAGTACTTC. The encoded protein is CASSLRQGVETQYF.

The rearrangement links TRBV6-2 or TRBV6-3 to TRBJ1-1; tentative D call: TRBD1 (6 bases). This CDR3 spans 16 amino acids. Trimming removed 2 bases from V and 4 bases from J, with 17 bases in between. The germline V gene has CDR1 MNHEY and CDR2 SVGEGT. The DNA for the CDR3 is TGTGCCAGCAGTTACGGGGGCTCCGTGGGCGGCACTGAAGCTTTCTTT. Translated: CASSYGGSVGGTEAFF.

In DNA, the CDR3 is TGTGCCAGCAGTACCTCCGCTAGCGGAGAGACCCAGTACTTC. It yields the protein CASSTSASGETQYF. The chain recombines TRBV6-2 or TRBV6-3 with TRBJ2-5; 7 nucleotides line up with TRBD2. V lost 5 bases, J lost 4 bases, and 7 bases stayed unmatched. The CDR3 is made up of 14 amino acids. Germline V lookup: CDR1 MNHEY, CDR2 SVGEGT.

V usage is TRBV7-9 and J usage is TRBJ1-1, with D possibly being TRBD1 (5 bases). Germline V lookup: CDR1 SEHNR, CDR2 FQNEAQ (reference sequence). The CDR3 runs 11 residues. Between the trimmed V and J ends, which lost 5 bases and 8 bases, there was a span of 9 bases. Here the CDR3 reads CASSARTEAFF. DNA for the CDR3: TGTGCCAGCAGCGCGCGGACAGAAGCTTTCTTT. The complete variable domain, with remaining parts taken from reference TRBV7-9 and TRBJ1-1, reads DTGVSQNPRHKITKRGQNVTFRCDPISEHNRLYWYRQTLGQGPEFLTYFQNEAQLEKSRLLSDRFSAERPKGSFSTLEIQRTEQGDSAMYLCASSARTEAFFGQGTRLTVV.

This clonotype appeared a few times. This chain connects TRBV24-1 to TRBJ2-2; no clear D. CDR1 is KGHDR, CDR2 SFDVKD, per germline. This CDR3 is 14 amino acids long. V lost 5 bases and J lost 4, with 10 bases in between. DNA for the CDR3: TGTGCCACCAGTGTCCCTTCTCCCACCGGGGAGCTGTTTTTT. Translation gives CATSVPSPTGELFF.

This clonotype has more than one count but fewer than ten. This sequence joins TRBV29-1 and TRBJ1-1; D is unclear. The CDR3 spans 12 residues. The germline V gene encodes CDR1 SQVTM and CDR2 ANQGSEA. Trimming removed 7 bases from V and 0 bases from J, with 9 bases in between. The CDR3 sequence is CSGSGVNTEAFF. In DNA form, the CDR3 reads TGCAGCGGATCCGGGGTGAACACTGAAGCTTTCTTT. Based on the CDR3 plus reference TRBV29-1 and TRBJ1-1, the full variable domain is SAVISQKPSRDICQRGTSLTIQCQVDSQVTMMFWYRQQPGQSLTLIATANQGSEATYESGFVIDKFPISRPNLTFSTLTVSNMSPEDSSIYLCSGSGVNTEAFFGQGTRLTVV.

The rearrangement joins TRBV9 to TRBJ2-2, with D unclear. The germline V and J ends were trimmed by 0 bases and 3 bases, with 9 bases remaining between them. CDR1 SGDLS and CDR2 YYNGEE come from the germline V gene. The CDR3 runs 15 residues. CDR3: CASSVVAEYTGELFF. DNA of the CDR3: TGTGCCAGCAGCGTAGTGGCAGAGTACACCGGGGAGCTGTTTTTT.

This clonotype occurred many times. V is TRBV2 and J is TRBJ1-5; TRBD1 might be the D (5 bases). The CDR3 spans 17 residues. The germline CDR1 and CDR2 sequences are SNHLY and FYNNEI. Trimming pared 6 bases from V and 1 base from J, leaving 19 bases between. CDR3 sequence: CASRKGTALFSNQPQHF. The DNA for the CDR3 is TGTGCCAGCAGAAAAGGGACGGCCTTGTTCAGCAATCAGCCCCAGCATTTT. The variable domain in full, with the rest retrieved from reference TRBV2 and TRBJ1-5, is EPEVTQTPSHQVTQMGQEVILRCVPISNHLYFYWYRQILGQKVEFLVSFYNNEISEKSEIFDDQFSVERPDGSNFTLKIRSTKLEDSAMYFCASRKGTALFSNQPQHFGDGTRLSIL.

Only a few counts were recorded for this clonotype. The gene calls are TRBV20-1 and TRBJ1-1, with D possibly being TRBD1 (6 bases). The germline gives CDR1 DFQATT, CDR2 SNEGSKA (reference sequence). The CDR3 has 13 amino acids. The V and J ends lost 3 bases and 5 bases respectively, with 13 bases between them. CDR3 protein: CSASRGGRTEAFF. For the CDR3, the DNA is TGCAGTGCTAGTAGGGGGGGAAGGACTGAAGCTTTCTTT.

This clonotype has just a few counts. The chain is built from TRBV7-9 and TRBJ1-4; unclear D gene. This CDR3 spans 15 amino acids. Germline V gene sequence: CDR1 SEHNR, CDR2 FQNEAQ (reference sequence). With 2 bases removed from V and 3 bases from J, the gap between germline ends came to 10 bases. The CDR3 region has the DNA TGTGCCAGCAGCTTACACGTCCCCCCTAATGAAAAACTGTTTTTT. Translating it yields CASSLHVPPNEKLFF.

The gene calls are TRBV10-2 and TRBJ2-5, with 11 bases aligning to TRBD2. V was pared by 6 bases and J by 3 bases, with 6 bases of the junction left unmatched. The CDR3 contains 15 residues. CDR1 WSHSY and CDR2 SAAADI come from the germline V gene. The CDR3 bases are TGCGCCAGCAGACTCCCGGGACTAGCGGAAGAGACCCAGTACTTC. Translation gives CASRLPGLAEETQYF.

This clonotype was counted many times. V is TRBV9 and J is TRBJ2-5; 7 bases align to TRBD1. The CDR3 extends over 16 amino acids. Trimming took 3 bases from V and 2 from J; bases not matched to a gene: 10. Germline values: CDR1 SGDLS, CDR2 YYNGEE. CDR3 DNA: TGTGCCAGCAGCGAAATACAGGGGATGGGTCAAGAGACCCAGTACTTC. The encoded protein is CASSEIQGMGQETQYF.

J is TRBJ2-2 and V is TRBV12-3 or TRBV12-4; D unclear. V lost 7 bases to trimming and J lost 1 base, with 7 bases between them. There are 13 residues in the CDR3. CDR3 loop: CASKSRNTGELFF. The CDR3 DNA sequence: TGTGCCAGCAAATCAAGGAACACCGGGGAGCTGTTTTTT.

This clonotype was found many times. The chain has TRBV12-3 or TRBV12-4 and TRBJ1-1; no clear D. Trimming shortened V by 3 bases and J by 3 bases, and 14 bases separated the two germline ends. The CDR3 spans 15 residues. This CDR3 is CASSFFTVEDTEAFF. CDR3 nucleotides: TGTGCCAGCAGTTTTTTCACAGTGGAGGACACTGAAGCTTTCTTT.

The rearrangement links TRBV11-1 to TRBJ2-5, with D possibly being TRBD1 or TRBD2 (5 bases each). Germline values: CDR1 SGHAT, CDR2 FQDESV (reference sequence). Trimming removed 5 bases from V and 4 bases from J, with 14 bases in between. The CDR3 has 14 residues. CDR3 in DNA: TGTGCCAGCAGCCCAGTGGGGACCGGAGAGACCCAGTACTTC. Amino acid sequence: CASSPVGTGETQYF.

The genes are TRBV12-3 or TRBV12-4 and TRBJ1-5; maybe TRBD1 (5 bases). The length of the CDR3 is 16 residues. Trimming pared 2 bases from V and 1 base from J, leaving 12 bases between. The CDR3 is CASSLRRGRSNQPQHF. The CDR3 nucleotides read TGTGCCAGCAGTTTAAGGAGGGGTCGGAGCAATCAGCCCCAGCATTTT.

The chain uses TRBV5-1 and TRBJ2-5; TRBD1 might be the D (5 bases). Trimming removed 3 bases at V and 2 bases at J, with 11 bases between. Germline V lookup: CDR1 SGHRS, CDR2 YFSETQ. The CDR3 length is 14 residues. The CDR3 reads CASSWGGTQETQYF. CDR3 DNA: TGCGCCAGCAGCTGGGGCGGAACACAAGAGACCCAGTACTTC.